The 19 T cell receptor beta chains listed next were all sequenced from one sample in a study of CD8+ T cells in alopecia areata. Following RNA extraction, reverse transcription yielded cDNA that acted as the sequencing template. Libraries were prepared by immunoSEQ multiplex PCR; TCRdb keeps only in-frame clonotypes and omits some of them. The data hold about 280,000 clones, with 58% observed a single time. Treatment of the sample: oral pan-JAK inhibitor, 5-10 mg twice daily. Sequenced here: CD4+ T cells sorted from blood, sampled at week 24, from a patient treated with tofacitinib. These receptors were collected from a human donor with alopecia areata.

This clone was found once. The J gene is TRBJ1-5, the V gene TRBV28; D call uncertain. The CDR3 loop spans 14 amino acids. CDR1 MDHEN and CDR2 SYDVKM come from the germline V gene. V was pared by 5 bases and J by 8 bases, with 16 bases between. CDR3 bases: TGTGCCAGCAGTATCGGACTGGGTGTAAAGCCCCAGCATTTT. This translates into CASSIGLGVKPQHF.

This clone was seen a handful of times. The chain joins TRBV5-1 to TRBJ1-1; D may be TRBD1 (5 bases). The CDR3 is 14 amino acids. The germline V gene has CDR1 SGHRS and CDR2 YFSETQ. V was clipped by 2 bases and J by 0 bases, with 8 bases between them. The DNA for the CDR3 is TGCGCCAGCAGCTTCAAGGACATGAACACTGAAGCTTTCTTT. As protein: CASSFKDMNTEAFF.

A few counts support this clone. The CDR3 DNA is TGCGCCAGCAGCCGTATGGGGTTAAACTCCTACGAGCAGTACTTC. Its protein is CASSRMGLNSYEQYF. The rearrangement uses TRBV4-1 and TRBJ2-7, with D unclear. This CDR3 comprises 15 residues. Trimming stripped 4 bases from V and 0 bases from J, with 13 bases between. Germline CDR1 MGHRA, CDR2 YSYEKL.

V gene TRBV14 combines with J gene TRBJ2-1; TRBD2 matches 12 bases. Germline CDR1 and CDR2: SGHDN and FVKESK. The CDR3 runs to 15 residues. V lost 3 bases, J lost 6 bases, and 3 bases stayed unmatched. The CDR3 reads CASSQLAGGLNEQFF. The CDR3 DNA follows: TGTGCCAGCAGCCAGCTAGCGGGGGGGCTCAATGAGCAGTTCTTC.

This clone appeared a few times. The J gene is TRBJ1-1, the V gene TRBV29-1; D is possibly TRBD1 (6 bases). Germline CDR1 and CDR2: SQVTM and ANQGSEA. Trimming stripped 3 bases from V and 8 bases from J, with 16 bases between. The CDR3 consists of 13 residues. For the CDR3, the DNA is TGCAGCGTTGATCCTTGGGAGGGGGGCGAAGCTTTCTTT. Translated, it gives CSVDPWEGGEAFF. The variable domain in full, completed from reference TRBV29-1 and TRBJ1-1, reads SAVISQKPSRDICQRGTSLTIQCQVDSQVTMMFWYRQQPGQSLTLIATANQGSEATYESGFVIDKFPISRPNLTFSTLTVSNMSPEDSSIYLCSVDPWEGGEAFFGQGTRLTVV.

The chain links TRBV4-1 to TRBJ2-3; D is perhaps TRBD2 (5 bases). Germline values: CDR1 MGHRA, CDR2 YSYEKL. V lost 4 bases and J 0 bases, leaving 20 bases between the germline ends. This CDR3 is built from 18 residues. In DNA form, the CDR3 reads TGCGCCAGCAGCCGCCTCACCGACCACGGAGGTAGCACAGATACGCAGTATTTT. Residues: CASSRLTDHGGSTDTQYF.

The V gene is TRBV30, the J gene TRBJ2-2; the D gene could be TRBD1 or TRBD2 (6 bases each). V was shortened by 2 bases and J by 5 bases, with 15 bases between the two germline ends. Germline V CDR1 and CDR2: GTSNPN, SVGIG (reference sequence). This CDR3 contains 15 residues. CDR3: CAWSRGLGKTGELFF. The CDR3 nucleotides are TGTGCCTGGAGTCGGGGGCTAGGCAAAACCGGGGAGCTGTTTTTT.

In this sample, this clone turned up a few times. The CDR3 here is CASSYYRADQPQHF. The CDR3 DNA reads TGTGCCAGCAGTTATTACAGGGCTGACCAGCCCCAGCATTTT. The genes are TRBV6-1 and TRBJ1-5; D may be TRBD1 (6 bases). V lost 5 bases to trimming and J lost 7 bases, with 15 bases between them. Per the germline V gene, CDR1 is MNHNS and CDR2 is SASEGT. The CDR3 is 14 amino acids.

The J gene is TRBJ2-6, the V gene TRBV14, with D unresolved. Trimming removed 0 bases at V and 0 bases at J, with 9 bases between. CDR3 size: 17 residues. Germline CDR1 reads SGHDN; CDR2 reads FVKESK. This CDR3 reads CASSQDWVLSGANVLTF. The CDR3 nucleotides read TGTGCCAGCAGCCAAGACTGGGTACTCTCTGGGGCCAACGTCCTGACTTTC.

The CDR3 sequence: CAWSFPGAGELFF. The CDR3 bases are TGTGCCTGGAGTTTCCCCGGGGCCGGGGAGCTGTTTTTT. The chain combines TRBV30 with TRBJ2-2; maybe TRBD2 (5 bases). CDR3 length: 13 residues. Deletions cut 2 bases from V and 6 bases from J, with 10 bases between. The germline V gene encodes CDR1 GTSNPN and CDR2 SVGIG (reference sequence).

V gene TRBV29-1 combines with J gene TRBJ2-6; TRBD1 agrees at 7 bases. CDR3 length: 15 residues. The V and J ends lost 8 bases and 0 bases, in that order; junction bases with no gene match: 7. The V gene's germline CDR1 is SQVTM and CDR2 ANQGSEA. CDR3: CSTLGTDSGANVLTF. The DNA for the CDR3 is TGCAGCACCCTTGGGACAGACTCTGGGGCCAACGTCCTGACTTTC. Using reference TRBV29-1 and TRBJ2-6 for the parts outside the CDR3, the full variable domain is SAVISQKPSRDICQRGTSLTIQCQVDSQVTMMFWYRQQPGQSLTLIATANQGSEATYESGFVIDKFPISRPNLTFSTLTVSNMSPEDSSIYLCSTLGTDSGANVLTFGAGSRLTVL.

This clone was seen only a few times. The chain employs TRBV28 and TRBJ2-3; unclear D gene. The V gene lost 7 bases and the J gene lost 1 base, with 12 bases spanning the gap. Germline V lookup: CDR1 MDHEN, CDR2 SYDVKM. This CDR3 has 14 residues. The CDR3 protein is CASKEGHRTDTQYF. CDR3 in DNA: TGTGCCAGCAAGGAAGGCCACCGCACAGATACGCAGTATTTT.

J is TRBJ1-1 and V is TRBV18; no definite D call. Germline-derived CDR1 and CDR2 are KGHSH and LQKENI. The V end lost 1 base, the J end lost 1 base, and 7 bases lay between the germline ends. This CDR3 comprises 14 residues. This CDR3 reads CASSPRAKNTEAFF. The DNA for the CDR3 is TGTGCCAGCTCACCACGCGCTAAGAACACTGAAGCTTTCTTT.

This chain joins TRBV4-3 and TRBJ1-6, with TRBD1 identical over 9 bases. Losses at the gene ends were 2 bases for V and 10 bases for J; bases not matched to a gene: 6. The germline V gene has CDR1 LGHNA and CDR2 YSLEER. The CDR3 extends over 15 amino acids. CDR3 DNA: TGCGCCAGCAGCCAACTACCGGGACAGGGATCACCCCTCCACTTT. Translating it yields CASSQLPGQGSPLHF.

The chain couples TRBV6-5 to TRBJ1-2; the match to TRBD1 covers 9 bases. CDR3 length equals 15 residues. From germline, CDR1 is MNHEY and CDR2 SVGAGI. Trimming took 6 bases from V and 8 from J; bases not matched to a gene: 13. CDR3: CASRGSGTGTRGYTF. Written as DNA, the CDR3 is TGTGCCAGCAGAGGATCCGGGACAGGGACGCGAGGCTACACCTTC.

The chain has TRBV30 and TRBJ2-1; 12 bases map to TRBD2. The germline V gene encodes CDR1 GTSNPN and CDR2 SVGIG (reference sequence). The V gene end was trimmed by 1 base and the J gene end by 0 bases; junction bases not matched to a gene: 4. The CDR3 totals 17 residues. CDR3 in DNA: TGTGCCTGGAGTGCTCTAGCGGGGGGGAGCTCCTACAATGAGCAGTTCTTC. This codes for CAWSALAGGSSYNEQFF.

The chain joins TRBV10-3 to TRBJ2-7; D is perhaps TRBD1 (6 bases). V was clipped by 8 bases and J by 5 bases, with 13 bases between them. Germline V gene lookup returns CDR1 ENHRY and CDR2 SYGVKD. The CDR3 consists of 12 residues. The CDR3 bases are TGTGCCATCCGTTCGACAGGTGACGAGCAGTACTTC. Its translation: CAIRSTGDEQYF.

The V gene is TRBV18, the J gene TRBJ2-5; no clear D gene. The CDR3 extends over 13 amino acids. Germline V gives CDR1 KGHSH, CDR2 LQKENI. V shed 6 bases and J shed 1 base, with 9 bases lying between them. The CDR3 is CASSPQFQETQYF. The CDR3 DNA sequence: TGTGCCAGCTCCCCGCAGTTCCAAGAGACCCAGTACTTC.

This clone was seen a handful of times. V and J are TRBV6-5 and TRBJ1-2; D gene uncertain. This CDR3 region has 13 residues. In germline, CDR1 is MNHEY, CDR2 SVGAGI. Deletions cut 5 bases from V and 2 bases from J, with 9 bases between. CDR3 residues: CASSRYDNYGYTF. The DNA for the CDR3 is TGTGCCAGCAGTAGGTACGACAACTATGGCTACACCTTC.